This TCR beta chain originates from a study of T cell clonality in common variable immunodeficiency. Overall study results and limits: Common variable immunodeficiency TCR beta sequences reportedly had fewer deletions and N-nucleotide insertions. CVID subjects had higher TCRbeta clonality than healthy controls, most marked in about a third.

Repertoires were generated with immunoSEQ multiplex PCR, while TCRdb's copy carries only in-frame clones and drops some. Recorded here are approximately 44,000 clones, none singletons. This clone was seen repeatedly, ten times or more. Its cognate antigen is unknown. The read falls 3 residues short of the CDR3 end, and the missing part is taken from the germline J gene. Germline CDR1 MNHNS, CDR2 SASEGT. V trimming: 1 base; J trimming: 2 bases; junction bases outside the gene matches: 4. CDR3 length: 15 amino acids. Most patients and controls had Caucasian heritage. Each donor provided about 4.5 to 9 ml of heparinized whole blood.

The rearrangement uses TRBV6-1 and TRBJ1-2, with 7 nucleotides matching TRBD1. The specimen sequenced was peripheral blood mononuclear cells. This clonotype originated in a person between 18 and 75 years old in good health. The CDR3 DNA, read in part, is TGTGCCAGCAGTGAAGAGCCACAGGGGAACTATGGC. This sequence encodes CASSEEPQGNYG. The whole CDR3 protein is CASSEEPQGNYGYTF.